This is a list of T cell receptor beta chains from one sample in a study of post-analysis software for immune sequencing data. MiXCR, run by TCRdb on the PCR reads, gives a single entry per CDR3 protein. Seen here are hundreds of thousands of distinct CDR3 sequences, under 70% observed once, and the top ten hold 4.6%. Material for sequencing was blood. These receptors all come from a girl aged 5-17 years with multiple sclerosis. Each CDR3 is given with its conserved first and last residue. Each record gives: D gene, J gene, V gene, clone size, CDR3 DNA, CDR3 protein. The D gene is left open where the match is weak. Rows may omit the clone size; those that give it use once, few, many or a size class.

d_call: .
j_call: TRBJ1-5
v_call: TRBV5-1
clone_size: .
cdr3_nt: TGCGCCAGCAGCTTGGTAGCAGGGAGCAATCAGCCCCAGCATTTT
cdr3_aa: CASSLVAGSNQPQHF

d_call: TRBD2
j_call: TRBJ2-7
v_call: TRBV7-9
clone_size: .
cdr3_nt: TGTGCCAGCAGCCATGGGACTAGCGGGAGTTGGGAGCAGTACTTC
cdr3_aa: CASSHGTSGSWEQYF

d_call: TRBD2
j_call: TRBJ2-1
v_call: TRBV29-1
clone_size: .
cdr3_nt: TGCAGCGTTCAAGGCACTAGCGGGAGGAGCTCCTACAATGAGCAGTTCTTC
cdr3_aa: CSVQGTSGRSSYNEQFF

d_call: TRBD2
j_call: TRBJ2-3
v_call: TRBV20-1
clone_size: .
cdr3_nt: TGCAGTGCCGTAGGACTAGCGGGAGGGCCGTTCTTAACAGATACGCAGTATTTT
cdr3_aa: CSAVGLAGGPFLTDTQYF

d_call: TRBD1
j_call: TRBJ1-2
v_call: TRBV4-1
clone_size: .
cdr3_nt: TGCGCCAGCAGCGCCCGGGACAGCAAGTCCGTGGGCTATGGCTACACCTTC
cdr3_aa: CASSARDSKSVGYGYTF

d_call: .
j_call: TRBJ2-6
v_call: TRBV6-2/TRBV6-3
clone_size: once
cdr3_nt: TGTGCCAGCAGTGTCCACAACAGGGACCTCTGGGCCAACGTCCTGACTTTC
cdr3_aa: CASSVHNRDLWANVLTF

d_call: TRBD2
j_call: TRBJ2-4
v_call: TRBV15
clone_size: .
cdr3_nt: TGTGCCACCAGCAGAGGGACTAGCGGTAGGCAGTACTTC
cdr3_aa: CATSRGTSGRQYF

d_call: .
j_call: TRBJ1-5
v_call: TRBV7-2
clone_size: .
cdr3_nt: TGTGCCAGCAGCTTAGAGCCCGAGGCCAATCAGCCCCAGCATTTT
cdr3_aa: CASSLEPEANQPQHF

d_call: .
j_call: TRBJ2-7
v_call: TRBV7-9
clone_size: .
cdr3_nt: TGTGCCAGCAGCCCCAGGGGCGGGCCCCCCTACGAGCAGTACTTC
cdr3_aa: CASSPRGGPPYEQYF

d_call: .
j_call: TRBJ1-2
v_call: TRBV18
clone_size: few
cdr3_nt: TGTGCCAGCTCACCCGGGACGTTCTGGAACCTAGGCTACACCTTC
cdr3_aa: CASSPGTFWNLGYTF

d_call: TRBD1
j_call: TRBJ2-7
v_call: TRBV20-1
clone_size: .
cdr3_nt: TGCAGTGCTAGAGATTGGACAGGGGAATTTTACGAGCAGTACTTC
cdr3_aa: CSARDWTGEFYEQYF

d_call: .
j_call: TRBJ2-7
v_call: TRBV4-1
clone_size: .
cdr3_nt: TGCGCCAGCAGCCAAGATAGGAGGGCTGCCTACGAGCAGTACTTC
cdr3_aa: CASSQDRRAAYEQYF

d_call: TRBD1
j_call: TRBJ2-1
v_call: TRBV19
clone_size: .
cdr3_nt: TGTGCCAGTAGTTCACCGGGACAGCGCTTCAATGAGCAGTTCTTC
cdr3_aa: CASSSPGQRFNEQFF

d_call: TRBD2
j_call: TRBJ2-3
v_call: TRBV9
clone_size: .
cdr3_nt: TGTGCCAGCAGCCCCGGGACTAGCGGGCGTAGCACAGATACGCAGTATTTT
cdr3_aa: CASSPGTSGRSTDTQYF

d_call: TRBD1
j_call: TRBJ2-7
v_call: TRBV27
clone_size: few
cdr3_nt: TGTGCCAGCAGTGCGACCGGGACAGGGGGCGGCGAGCAGTACTTC
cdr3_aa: CASSATGTGGGEQYF

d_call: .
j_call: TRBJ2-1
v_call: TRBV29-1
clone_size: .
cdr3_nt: TGCAGCGTTGTTAGTTACAATGAGCAGTTCTTC
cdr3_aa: CSVVSYNEQFF

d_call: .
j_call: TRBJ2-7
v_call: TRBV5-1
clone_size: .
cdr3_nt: TGCGCCAGCAGCTTGTTATCAGGGGTCTCCTACGAGCAGTACTTC
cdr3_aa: CASSLLSGVSYEQYF

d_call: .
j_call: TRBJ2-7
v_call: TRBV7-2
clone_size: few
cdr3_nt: TGTGCCAGCAGGATAGGGACGACCTACGAGCAGTACTTC
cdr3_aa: CASRIGTTYEQYF

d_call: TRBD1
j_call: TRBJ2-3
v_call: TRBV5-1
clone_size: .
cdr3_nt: TGCGCCAGCAGGTGGGGGACAGATTCTAGCACAGATACGCAGTATTTT
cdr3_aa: CASRWGTDSSTDTQYF

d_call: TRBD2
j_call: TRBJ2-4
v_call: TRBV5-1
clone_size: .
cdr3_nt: TGCGCCAGCGGCTCCAGCGGGATGCGGAACATTCAGTACTTC
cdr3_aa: CASGSSGMRNIQYF

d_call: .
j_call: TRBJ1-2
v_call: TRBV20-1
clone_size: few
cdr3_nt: TGCAGTGCTAGGGTTGGCGACTATGGCTACACCTTC
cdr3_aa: CSARVGDYGYTF

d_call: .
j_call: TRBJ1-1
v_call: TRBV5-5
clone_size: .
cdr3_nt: TGTGCCAGCAGCCCCGAGGGGAGCAACCCTGAAGCTTTCTTT
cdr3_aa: CASSPEGSNPEAFF

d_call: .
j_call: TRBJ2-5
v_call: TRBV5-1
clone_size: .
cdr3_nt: TGCGCCAGCAGCTTTTGGATGACAGCGCCGCGACAAGAGACCCAGTACTTC
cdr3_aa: CASSFWMTAPRQETQYF

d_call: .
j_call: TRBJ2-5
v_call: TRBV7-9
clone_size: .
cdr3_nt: TGTGCCAGCAGTCGCGGGCGATCAGGATTTCTGGAGACCCAGTACTTC
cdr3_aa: CASSRGRSGFLETQYF

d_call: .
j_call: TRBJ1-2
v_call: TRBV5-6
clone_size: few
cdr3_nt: TGTGCCAGCAGCTTGGATCCGGGCGGCTACACCTTC
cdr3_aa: CASSLDPGGYTF